This T cell receptor beta chain was recovered during a study of vaccination and CD4 T cells after COVID-19. For the study at large: Each person enrolled got two BNT162b2 or mRNA-1273 vaccine doses. Cells were stimulated with overlapping spike peptide pools from SARS-CoV-2, HCoV-NL63, HCoV-OC43 and HCoV-229E.

The treatment is: roughly ten-day PBMC culture with coronavirus spike peptide pools or control peptides (ViraFEST assay). On days 3 and 7, half the medium was swapped for fresh IL-2-containing medium. These CD4+ T cells came from approximately nine-day cultures by negative selection. Between the trimmed V and J ends, which lost 0 bases and 10 bases, there was a span of 12 bases. The CDR3 covers 13 residues. Germline assignment: CDR1 GTSNPN and CDR2 SVGIG (reference sequence). Cultured CD4+ T-cell DNA underwent Oncomine TCR Beta short-read sequencing. TCRdb reprocessed the PCR reads via MiXCR and lists one record per CDR3 protein. The data contain 12,000 or so distinct CDR3 sequences, roughly 29% of them singletons. With regard to this clonotype: The antigen is unknown.

The chain employs TRBV30 and TRBJ1-4, with D hard to call. Sequencing was performed on CD4+ T cells from blood, cultured in vitro, taken before SARS-CoV-2 vaccination. The clonotype comes from a human donor who received a COVID-19 vaccine. The CDR3, as DNA: TGTGCCTGGAGTGTTAGCCAGGCAGGAAAACTGTTTTTT. The encoded protein is CAWSVSQAGKLFF.